The 24 T cell receptor beta chains below were found in one sample sequenced in a study of blood T cells in healthy people across ages. The second PCR ran about 6 to 12 cycles with a sample-barcoded 5' primer and J-beta primers. TCRdb used MiXCR to reprocess the 5' RACE reads, holding one entry per CDR3 protein. The sample holds about 940,000 distinct CDR3 sequences, roughly 52% seen once. The sequenced sample consisted of blood. These TCRs come from a man aged 30 to 39 in good health.

CDR3 nucleotide sequence: TGTGCCTGGAGTGTAGGGACTGGGGCTTACGAGCAGTACTTC. It specifies CAWSVGTGAYEQYF. V is TRBV30 and J is TRBJ2-7, with D possibly matching TRBD2 (6 bases). The CDR3 length is 14 residues. From germline, CDR1 is GTSNPN and CDR2 SVGIG (reference sequence). V lost 0 bases to trimming and J lost 4 bases, with 13 bases between them.

The chain uses TRBV4-1 and TRBJ2-2; D remains ambiguous. Germline CDR1 MGHRA, CDR2 YSYEKL. The CDR3 extends over 13 amino acids. The V end was cut by 3 bases, the J end by 1 base, with 3 bases between. The CDR3, as DNA: TGCGCCAGCAGCCATCGGAACACCGGGGAGCTGTTTTTT. Protein product: CASSHRNTGELFF.

The chain is built from TRBV20-1 and TRBJ1-5; D unresolved. Looked up from germline, CDR1 is DFQATT and CDR2 is SNEGSKA (reference sequence). This CDR3 is built from 15 residues. V was shortened by 6 bases and J by 2 bases, with 17 bases between the two germline ends. The CDR3 is CSAAPRVTGNQPQHF. The CDR3 DNA follows: TGCAGTGCAGCCCCCAGAGTGACGGGCAATCAGCCCCAGCATTTT.

This clonotype was seen a handful of times. The chain joins TRBV4-1 to TRBJ2-1; TRBD2 agrees at 9 bases. The germline V gene encodes CDR1 MGHRA and CDR2 YSYEKL. The V and J ends lost 0 bases and 0 bases, in that order; junction bases with no gene match: 3. This CDR3 contains 17 residues. In DNA form, the CDR3 reads TGCGCCAGCAGCCAAGAGGGCGGGGGGGTCTCCTACAATGAGCAGTTCTTC. Its translation is CASSQEGGGVSYNEQFF.

This clonotype has a handful of counts. The chain employs TRBV7-2 and TRBJ1-2, with 10 nucleotides matching TRBD1. Per the germline V gene, CDR1 is SGHTA and CDR2 is FQGNSA. Trimming cost V 5 bases and J 5 bases; bases outside gene matches: 5. The CDR3 spans 14 residues. The CDR3 nucleotides are TGTGCCAGCAGCACTGACAGGGGGCGTTATGGCTACACCTTC. This codes for CASSTDRGRYGYTF.

This chain connects TRBV9 to TRBJ2-5, with 10 bases identical to TRBD1. Trimming removed 3 bases from V and 0 bases from J; junction bases left unmatched: 5. Germline loops: CDR1 SGDLS, CDR2 YYNGEE. This CDR3 is 16 amino acids long. The CDR3 sequence: CASSGGGQGNQETQYF. CDR3 in DNA: TGTGCCAGCAGCGGGGGGGGACAGGGGAACCAAGAGACCCAGTACTTC.

The CDR3 reads CASSFGRTGGDFAKNIQYF. The CDR3 region has the DNA TGTGCCAGCAGTTTTGGGAGGACAGGGGGCGACTTCGCCAAAAACATTCAGTACTTC. The chain links TRBV12-3 or TRBV12-4 to TRBJ2-4, with 11 bases matching TRBD1. The V and J ends lost 3 bases and 1 base, in that order; junction bases with no gene match: 11. The CDR3 spans 19 residues.

This clonotype was counted a few times. The chain combines TRBV24-1 with TRBJ2-1, with D maybe TRBD1 (5 bases). This CDR3 is built from 13 residues. The V end was cut by 3 bases, the J end by 8 bases, with 10 bases between. Germline loops: CDR1 KGHDR, CDR2 SFDVKD. CDR3 DNA: TGTGCCACCAGTGATATCAGGGAAGATGAGCAGTTCTTC. It encodes CATSDIREDEQFF.

The CDR3 loop is CASSLTGAQTTEAFF. The CDR3 nucleotides read TGCGCCAGCAGCTTAACAGGGGCACAGACTACTGAAGCTTTCTTT. The V gene is TRBV5-1, the J gene TRBJ1-1; 7 bases are shared with TRBD1. V dropped 2 bases and J dropped 5; count of bases not matched to a gene: 9. Germline CDR1 SGHRS, CDR2 YFSETQ. The CDR3 totals 15 residues.

This clonotype occurred a few times. The junction shows a germline mismatch at one end, possibly a read error. This chain connects TRBV5-1 to TRBJ2-1, with D unclear. The CDR3 totals 13 residues. The germline CDR1 and CDR2 sequences are SGHRS and YFSETQ. CDR3 amino acids: CASSFDRYNEQFF. The CDR3 DNA reads TGTGCCAGCAGCTTCGACCGGTACAATGAGCAGTTCTTC. Looking up the rest from reference TRBV5-1 and TRBJ2-1 gives the full variable domain: KAGVTQTPRYLIKTRGQQVTLSCSPISGHRSVSWYQQTPGQGLQFLFEYFSETQRNKGNFPGRFSGRQFSNSRSEMNVSTLELGDSALYLCASSFDRYNEQFFGPGTRLTVL.

CDR3 sequence reads: CSARTSGAPEQYF. The CDR3 nucleotides read TGCAGTGCTAGGACTAGCGGGGCTCCCGAGCAGTACTTC. V gene TRBV20-1 combines with J gene TRBJ2-7, with TRBD2 matching 11 bases. CDR1 and CDR2 (germline): DFQATT, SNEGSKA (reference sequence). With 3 bases clipped from V and 6 bases from J, the junction kept 4 bases outside the gene matches. CDR3 length equals 13 residues.

This clonotype is a singleton in its sample. CDR3 sequence reads: CSANRGPDDQPQHF. The CDR3 DNA reads TGCAGTGCGAACAGGGGGCCTGACGATCAGCCCCAGCATTTT. The chain recombines TRBV20-1 with TRBJ1-5; 9 nucleotides agree with TRBD1. The V and J ends lost 6 bases and 5 bases, in that order; junction bases with no gene match: 8. Germline V lookup: CDR1 DFQATT, CDR2 SNEGSKA (reference sequence). The CDR3 has 14 residues.

This chain uses TRBV28 with TRBJ1-4; D is possibly TRBD1 (5 bases). The CDR3 spans 15 residues. The ends were cut back, 2 bases at V and 8 bases at J, with 15 bases in the middle. Looked up from germline, CDR1 is MDHEN and CDR2 is SYDVKM. This CDR3 is CASSLGVTDNEKLFF. In nucleotides, the CDR3 is TGTGCCAGCAGTTTAGGGGTGACAGATAACGAAAAACTGTTTTTT. The full variable domain, completed using reference TRBV28 and TRBJ1-4, is DVKVTQSSRYLVKRTGEKVFLECVQDMDHENMFWYRQDPGLGLRLIYFSYDVKMKEKGDIPEGYSVSREKKERFSLILESASTNQTSMYLCASSLGVTDNEKLFFGSGTQLSVL.

This chain uses TRBV5-1 with TRBJ2-3; 9 bases fit TRBD1. This CDR3 spans 17 amino acids. In germline, CDR1 is SGHRS, CDR2 YFSETQ. The junction had 10 bases not matched to a gene; V was cut back by 4 bases and J by 1 base. The CDR3 sequence: CASSLDPQGAGTDTQYF. CDR3 bases: TGCGCCAGCAGCCTGGACCCACAGGGGGCTGGCACAGATACGCAGTATTTT.

V gene TRBV6-2 or TRBV6-3 combines with J gene TRBJ2-1; 7 nucleotides agree with TRBD2. This CDR3 spans 15 amino acids. The V gene's germline CDR1 is MNHEY and CDR2 SVGEGT. Trimming removed 4 bases from V and 6 bases from J; junction bases left unmatched: 9. The CDR3 DNA is TGTGCCAGCAGTTCCCGGGACTACCCACCCAATGAGCAGTTCTTC. Amino acid sequence: CASSSRDYPPNEQFF.

V usage is TRBV29-1 and J usage is TRBJ1-1, with D perhaps TRBD1 (5 bases). Per germline, CDR1 SQVTM and CDR2 ANQGSEA. The CDR3 contains 12 residues. V lost 6 bases to trimming and J lost 6 bases, with 14 bases between them. The CDR3 loop is CSVLSGAPEAFF. As DNA, the CDR3 is TGCAGCGTCTTAAGCGGGGCCCCTGAAGCTTTCTTT.

The gene calls are TRBV6-2 or TRBV6-3 and TRBJ1-5; 7 nucleotides line up with TRBD1. The trim removed 5 bases at V and 5 bases at J, leaving 6 bases unmatched. This CDR3 spans 14 amino acids. The germline CDR1 and CDR2 sequences are MNHEY and SVGEGT. CDR3 region: CASSDDRDDQPQHF. The CDR3 nucleotides read TGTGCCAGCAGTGATGACAGGGACGATCAGCCCCAGCATTTT.

This sequence joins TRBV12-3 or TRBV12-4 and TRBJ1-1; D call uncertain. CDR3 size: 12 residues. V was cut by 7 bases and J by 1 base, with 7 bases left in between. In nucleotides, the CDR3 is TGTGCCAGCACCGGAGAGAACACTGAAGCTTTCTTT. Translation gives CASTGENTEAFF.

There are a few counts of this clonotype. The chain couples TRBV12-3 or TRBV12-4 to TRBJ2-7; no reliable D call. Trimming took off 4 bases at V and 1 base at J, with 8 bases between the two ends. The CDR3 sequence is 13 residues long. The CDR3 here is CASSYSHSYEQYF. In nucleotides, the CDR3 is TGTGCCAGCAGTTATAGCCATTCCTACGAGCAGTACTTC.

This clonotype was recorded only once. This rearrangement joins TRBV6-2 or TRBV6-3 to TRBJ2-5; D remains unclear. The CDR3 covers 15 residues. The V end lost 0 bases, the J end lost 11 bases, and 19 bases lay between the germline ends. CDR1 is MNHEY and CDR2 is SVGEGT in the germline V gene. CDR3 amino acids: CASSYSKGRPGEQYF. CDR3 bases: TGTGCCAGCAGTTACTCTAAGGGCCGACCCGGTGAGCAGTACTTC.

This clonotype was recorded at least ten times. The V gene is TRBV4-1, the J gene TRBJ2-7, with a tentative D call TRBD2 (5 bases). Trimming pared 1 base from V and 4 bases from J, leaving 8 bases between. The CDR3 covers 13 residues. The germline V gene encodes CDR1 MGHRA and CDR2 YSYEKL. As DNA, the CDR3 is TGCGCCAGCAGCCAAGGCGGAGGTTACGAGCAGTACTTC. Translating gives CASSQGGGYEQYF.

This CDR3 reads CASSSDFLAKNIQYF. DNA for the CDR3: TGTGCCAGCAGCTCGGACTTCTTAGCCAAAAACATTCAGTACTTC. The chain employs TRBV27 and TRBJ2-4; maybe TRBD2 (5 bases). V was clipped by 6 bases and J by 0 bases, with 12 bases between them. CDR3 length equals 15 residues. From germline, CDR1 is MNHEY and CDR2 SMNVEV (reference sequence).

The V and J genes are TRBV29-1 and TRBJ2-6; a weak D match, TRBD1 (5 bases). The CDR3 loop spans 12 amino acids. In germline, CDR1 is SQVTM, CDR2 ANQGSEA. Trimming cost V 7 bases and J 4 bases, with 8 bases left between them. The CDR3 DNA sequence: TGCAGCGCCAGGGTAGGGGCCAACGTCCTGACTTTC. Translating gives CSARVGANVLTF.

CDR3 coding DNA: TGCAGTGCTAGATCCGAAGGCAGATCCACTGAAGCTTTCTTT. It encodes CSARSEGRSTEAFF. The chain couples TRBV20-1 to TRBJ1-1, with unresolved D. The germline CDR1 and CDR2 sequences are DFQATT and SNEGSKA (reference sequence). V was pared by 2 bases and J by 4 bases, with 14 bases between. The CDR3 has 14 residues.